The clone carrying this T cell receptor (beta chain) was recorded only once. The sample belongs to a study of T cells in Graves' hyperthyroidism and ophthalmopathy. The germline gives CDR1 MGHRA, CDR2 YSYEKL. This CDR3 region has 15 residues. V lost 3 bases and J lost 3; bases outside the gene matches: 4. RNA transcripts provided the source from which TCR beta CDR3 regions were amplified. HTBI primers were used for first-round RT-PCR of the TCR CDR3. MiXCR, run by TCRdb on the multiplex PCR reads, gives a single entry per CDR3 protein. The sample has about 300,000 distinct CDR3 sequences; roughly 13% are singletons.

The clonotype was recovered from a woman aged 40 to 50 with Graves' hyperthyroidism. The material sequenced was blood. The V call is TRBV4-1, the J call TRBJ1-1; 10 bases match TRBD1. Here the CDR3 DNA reads TGCGCCAGCAGCCACTCCGGGACAGGGGACACTGAAGCTTTCTTT. Protein product: CASSHSGTGDTEAFF.